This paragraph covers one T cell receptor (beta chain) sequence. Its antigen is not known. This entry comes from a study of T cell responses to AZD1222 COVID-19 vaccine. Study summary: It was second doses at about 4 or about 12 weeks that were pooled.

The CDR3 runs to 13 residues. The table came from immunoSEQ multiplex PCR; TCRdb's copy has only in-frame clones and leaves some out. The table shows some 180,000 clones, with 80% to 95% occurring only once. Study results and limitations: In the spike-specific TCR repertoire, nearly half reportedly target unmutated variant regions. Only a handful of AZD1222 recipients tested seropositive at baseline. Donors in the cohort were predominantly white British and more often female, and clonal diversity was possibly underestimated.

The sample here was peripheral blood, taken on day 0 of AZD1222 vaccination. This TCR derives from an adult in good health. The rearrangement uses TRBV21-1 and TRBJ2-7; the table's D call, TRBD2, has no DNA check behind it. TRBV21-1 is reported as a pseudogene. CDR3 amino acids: CASSNEAINEQYF. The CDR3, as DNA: TGTGCCAGCAGCAATGAGGCCATTAACGAGCAGTACTTC.